A single sample gave rise to the 5 T cell receptor beta chains below, sequenced in a study of shared clonotypes between healthy human individuals. Clones were sequenced by immunoSEQ multiplex PCR, and TCRdb holds only the in-frame ones, with some missing. This table holds 2 million to 3 million clones, 90% to 95% found once. The sequencing sample was made of naive CD4+ T cells from PBMCs. Subset in this sample: CD45RA+ positively selected. Receptor source: a man aged 18 to 29 in good health. Some clones in this sample may be carry-over from other donors' samples.

The rearrangement uses TRBV9 and TRBJ1-1; D remains unclear. Looked up from germline, CDR1 is SGDLS and CDR2 is YYNGEE. CDR3 length: 13 amino acids. Trimming shortened V by 0 bases and J by 3 bases, and 6 bases separated the two germline ends. The CDR3 coding sequence is TGTGCCAGCAGCGTAGCTGTGTACACTGAAGCTTTCTTT. Encoded protein: CASSVAVYTEAFF.

V gene TRBV2 combines with J gene TRBJ1-1; D is unresolved. This CDR3 region has 13 residues. Trimming removed 4 bases at V and 5 bases at J, with 11 bases between. Germline V gene sequence: CDR1 SNHLY, CDR2 FYNNEI. The CDR3 loop is CASSGPGRTEAFF. The CDR3 DNA follows: TGTGCCAGCAGTGGGCCGGGAAGAACTGAAGCTTTCTTT.

V and J are TRBV5-4 and TRBJ2-1; 8 bases agree with TRBD2. The CDR3 totals 13 residues. Germline-derived CDR1 and CDR2 are SGHNT and YYREEE (reference sequence). J gave up 9 bases and V 5 bases, and 7 bases lay outside the gene matches. The CDR3 DNA sequence: TGTGCCAGCAGTGGGCGGGAGGCCACTGAGCAGTTCTTC. The encoded protein is CASSGREATEQFF.

The chain links TRBV5-4 to TRBJ2-5; no clear D gene. Trimming left V 0 bases short and J 7 bases short, with 10 bases between. The V gene's germline CDR1 is SGHNT and CDR2 YYREEE (reference sequence). CDR3 length: 13 amino acids. CDR3 protein: CASSLVPPGTQYF. Written as DNA, the CDR3 is TGTGCCAGCAGCTTGGTGCCGCCTGGGACCCAGTACTTC.

The rearrangement uses TRBV19 and TRBJ2-7; 10 bases are shared with TRBD2. Germline CDR1 reads LNHDA; CDR2 reads SQIVND (reference sequence). The CDR3 loop spans 15 amino acids. The V segment lost 7 bases and the J segment 5 bases; nucleotides outside the gene matches: 11. DNA for the CDR3: TGTGCCAGTAAGCTAGCGGGAGTTGGCCGGGACGAGCAGTACTTC. Its protein is CASKLAGVGRDEQYF.